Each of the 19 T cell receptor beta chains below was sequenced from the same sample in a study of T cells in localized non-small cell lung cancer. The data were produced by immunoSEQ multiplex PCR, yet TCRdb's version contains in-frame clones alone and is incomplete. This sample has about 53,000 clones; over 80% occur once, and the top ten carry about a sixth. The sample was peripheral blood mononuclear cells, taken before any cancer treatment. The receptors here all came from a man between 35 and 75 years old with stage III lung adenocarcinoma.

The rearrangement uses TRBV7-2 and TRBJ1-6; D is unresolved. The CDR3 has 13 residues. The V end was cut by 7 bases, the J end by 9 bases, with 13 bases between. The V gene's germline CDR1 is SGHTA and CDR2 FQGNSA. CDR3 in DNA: TGTGCCAGCACCCGGGAGGGAACTTCACCCCTCCACTTT. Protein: CASTREGTSPLHF.

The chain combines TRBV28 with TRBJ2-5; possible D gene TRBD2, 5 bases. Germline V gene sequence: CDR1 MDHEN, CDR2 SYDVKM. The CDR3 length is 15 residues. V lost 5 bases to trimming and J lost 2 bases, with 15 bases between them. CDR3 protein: CASSPPGNLQETQYF. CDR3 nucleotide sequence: TGTGCCAGCAGTCCTCCCGGGAACCTACAAGAGACCCAGTACTTC.

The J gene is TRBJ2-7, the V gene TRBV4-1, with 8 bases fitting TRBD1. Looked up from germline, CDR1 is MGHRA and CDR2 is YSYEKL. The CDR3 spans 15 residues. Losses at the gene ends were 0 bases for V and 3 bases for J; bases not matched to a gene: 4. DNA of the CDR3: TGCGCCAGCAGCCAAGACGCGACAGGGGTCTACGAGCAGTACTTC. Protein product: CASSQDATGVYEQYF.

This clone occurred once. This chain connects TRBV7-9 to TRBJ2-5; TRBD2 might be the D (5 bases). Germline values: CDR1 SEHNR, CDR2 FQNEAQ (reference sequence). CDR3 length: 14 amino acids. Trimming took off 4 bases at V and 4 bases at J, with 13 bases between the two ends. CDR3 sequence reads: CASSSRGLGETQYF. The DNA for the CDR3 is TGTGCCAGCAGCTCCCGAGGGCTGGGAGAGACCCAGTACTTC.

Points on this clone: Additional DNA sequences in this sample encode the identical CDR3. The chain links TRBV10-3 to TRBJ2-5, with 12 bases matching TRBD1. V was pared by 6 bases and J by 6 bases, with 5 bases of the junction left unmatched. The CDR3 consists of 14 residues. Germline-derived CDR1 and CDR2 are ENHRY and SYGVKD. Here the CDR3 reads CAISPGTGGKTQYF. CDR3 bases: TGTGCCATCAGCCCCGGGACAGGGGGCAAGACCCAGTACTTC.

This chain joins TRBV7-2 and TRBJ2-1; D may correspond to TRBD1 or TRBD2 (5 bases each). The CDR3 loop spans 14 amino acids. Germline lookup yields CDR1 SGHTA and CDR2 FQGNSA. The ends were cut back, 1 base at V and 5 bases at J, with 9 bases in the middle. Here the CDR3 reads CASSLGGSNNEQFF. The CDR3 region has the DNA TGTGCCAGCAGCTTAGGGGGGTCCAACAATGAGCAGTTCTTC.

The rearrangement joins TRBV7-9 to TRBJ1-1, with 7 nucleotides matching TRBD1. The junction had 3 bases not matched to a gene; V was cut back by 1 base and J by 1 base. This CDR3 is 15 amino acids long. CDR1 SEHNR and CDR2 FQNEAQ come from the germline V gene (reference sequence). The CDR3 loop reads CASSLERDRNTEAFF. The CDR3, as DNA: TGTGCCAGCAGCTTAGAAAGGGACAGGAACACTGAAGCTTTCTTT.

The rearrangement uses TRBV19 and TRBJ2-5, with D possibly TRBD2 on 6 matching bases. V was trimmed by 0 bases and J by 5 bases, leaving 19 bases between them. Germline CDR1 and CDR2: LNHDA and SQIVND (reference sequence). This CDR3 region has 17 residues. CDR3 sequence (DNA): TGTGCCAGTAGTATAGATCCCGACCGAGGACGGGAGGAGACCCAGTACTTC. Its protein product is CASSIDPDRGREETQYF.

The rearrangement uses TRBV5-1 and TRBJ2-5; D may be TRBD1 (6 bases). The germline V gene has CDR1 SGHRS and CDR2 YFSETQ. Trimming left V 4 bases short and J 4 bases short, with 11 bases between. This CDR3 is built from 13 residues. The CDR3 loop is CASSPLGGETQYF. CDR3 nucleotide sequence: TGCGCCAGCAGCCCCCTAGGGGGAGAGACCCAGTACTTC.

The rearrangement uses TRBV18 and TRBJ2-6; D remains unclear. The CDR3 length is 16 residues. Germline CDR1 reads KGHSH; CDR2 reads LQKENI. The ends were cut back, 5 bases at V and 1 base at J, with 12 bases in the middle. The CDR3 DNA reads TGTGCCAGCTCAGGCCAGGTTATATCTGGGGCCAACGTCCTGACTTTC. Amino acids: CASSGQVISGANVLTF.

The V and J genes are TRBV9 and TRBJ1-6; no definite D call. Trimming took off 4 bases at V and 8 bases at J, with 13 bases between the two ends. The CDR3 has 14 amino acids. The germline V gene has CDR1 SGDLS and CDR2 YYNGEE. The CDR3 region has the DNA TGTGCCAGCAGCCCAGCACTGGACGATTCACCCCTCCACTTT. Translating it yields CASSPALDDSPLHF.

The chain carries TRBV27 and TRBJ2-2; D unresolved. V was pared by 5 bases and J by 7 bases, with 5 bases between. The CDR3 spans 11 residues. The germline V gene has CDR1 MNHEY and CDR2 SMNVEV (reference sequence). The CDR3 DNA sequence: TGTGCCAGCAGTGGGATCGGGGAGCTGTTTTTT. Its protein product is CASSGIGELFF.

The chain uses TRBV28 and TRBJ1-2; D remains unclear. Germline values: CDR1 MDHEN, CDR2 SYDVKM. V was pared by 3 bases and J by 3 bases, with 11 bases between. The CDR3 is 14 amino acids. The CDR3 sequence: CASSFLVTDYGYTF. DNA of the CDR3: TGTGCCAGCAGTTTTCTGGTCACAGACTATGGCTACACCTTC.

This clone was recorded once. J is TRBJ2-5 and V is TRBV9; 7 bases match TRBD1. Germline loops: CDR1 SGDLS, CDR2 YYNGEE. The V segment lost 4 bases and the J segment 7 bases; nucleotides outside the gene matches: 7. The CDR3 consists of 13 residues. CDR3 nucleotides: TGTGCCAGCAGCCCACGACAGGGCTGGACCCAGTACTTC. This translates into CASSPRQGWTQYF.

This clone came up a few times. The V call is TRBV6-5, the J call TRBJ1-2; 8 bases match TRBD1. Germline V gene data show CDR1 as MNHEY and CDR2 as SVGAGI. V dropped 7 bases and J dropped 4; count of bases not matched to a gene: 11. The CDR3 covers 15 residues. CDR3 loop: CASTLYDTGGYGYTF. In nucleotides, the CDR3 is TGTGCCAGCACCCTCTATGACACAGGGGGCTATGGCTACACCTTC.

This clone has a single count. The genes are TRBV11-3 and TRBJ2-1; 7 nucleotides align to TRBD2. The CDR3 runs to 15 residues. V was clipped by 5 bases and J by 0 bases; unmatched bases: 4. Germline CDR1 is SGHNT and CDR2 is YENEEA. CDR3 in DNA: TGTGCCAGCAGCCCCGGGGGGAGCTCCTACAATGAGCAGTTCTTC. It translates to CASSPGGSSYNEQFF.

The CDR3 DNA follows: TGTGCCAGCAGCTTAGGTGTGGGGATGAACACTGAAGCTTTCTTT. Translating it yields CASSLGVGMNTEAFF. The chain combines TRBV7-9 with TRBJ1-1; D is undetermined. V was cut by 1 base and J by 0 bases, with 9 bases left in between. The CDR3 contains 15 residues. Germline CDR1 SEHNR, CDR2 FQNEAQ (reference sequence).

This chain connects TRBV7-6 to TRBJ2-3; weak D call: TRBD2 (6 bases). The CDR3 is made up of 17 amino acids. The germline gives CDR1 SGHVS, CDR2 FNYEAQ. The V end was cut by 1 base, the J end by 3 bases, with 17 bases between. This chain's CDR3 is CASSLGVGGADTDTQYF. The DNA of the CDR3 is TGTGCCAGCAGCTTAGGGGTTGGCGGGGCGGATACAGATACGCAGTATTTT.

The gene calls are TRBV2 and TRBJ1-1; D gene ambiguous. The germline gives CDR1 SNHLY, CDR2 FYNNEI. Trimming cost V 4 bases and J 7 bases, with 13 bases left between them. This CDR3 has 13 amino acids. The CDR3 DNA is TGTGCCAGCAGTGCACAAGGGCGAGGTGAAGCTTTCTTT. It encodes CASSAQGRGEAFF.